This T cell receptor (beta chain) is drawn from a study of blood T cell repertoires in COVID-19. Study as a whole: PBMCs, B-cell-depleted T cells, or T cells were the source of the cDNA or gDNA that made up the material.

Method: immunoSEQ multiplex PCR; TCRdb's copy keeps in-frame clones and lacks some. The table records roughly 80,000 clones, about 88% of them present only once. Germline values: CDR1 SNHLY, CDR2 FYNNEI. This CDR3 has 11 amino acids. V was clipped by 4 bases and J by 11 bases; unmatched bases: 2. The sequenced sample consisted of peripheral blood. The rearrangement joins TRBV2 to TRBJ2-1; 7 bases line up with TRBD2. This clonotype originated in a human donor in a cohort sampled during active COVID-19. CDR3 residues: CASSGEGKQFF. CDR3 sequence (DNA): TGTGCCAGCAGTGGGGAGGGAAAGCAGTTCTTC. The complete variable domain, with remaining parts taken from reference TRBV2 and TRBJ2-1, reads EPEVTQTPSHQVTQMGQEVILRCVPISNHLYFYWYRQILGQKVEFLVSFYNNEISEKSEIFDDQFSVERPDGSNFTLKIRSTKLEDSAMYFCASSGEGKQFFGPGTRLTVL.